This TCR beta chain was sequenced for a study of regulatory T cells in long-lasting Graves disease. Study outcomes and limitations: Sample size was small, which may have lowered accuracy.

As to this clonotype: Antigen: not known.

CDR3-region Arm-PCR and iRepertoire HTBI primers produced the TCR beta libraries. TCRdb reanalysed the multiplex PCR reads using MiXCR and keeps one entry per CDR3 protein. Of 500,000 or so distinct CDR3 sequences listed, about a sixth were seen once; the top ten hold over 9%. The CDR3 has 12 amino acids. Germline V gene lookup returns CDR1 MNHEY and CDR2 SVGAGI. Trimming took 1 base from V and 7 from J, leaving 5 bases between them. Specified time point: newly diagnosed GD, antithyroid drugs for less than 3 months. The authors made the TCR library using RNA they extracted from PBMCs. In addition, the sample was reused for a study of T cells in Graves' hyperthyroidism and ophthalmopathy.

This TCR was recovered from a middle-aged man with Graves disease. Sequences were derived from peripheral blood mononuclear cells (PBMCs), sampled at new diagnosis, from a patient treated with antithyroid drugs. This chain uses TRBV6-5 with TRBJ2-1; no definite D call. CDR3: CASSYLGNEQFF. In DNA form, the CDR3 reads TGTGCCAGCAGTTACTTGGGGAATGAGCAGTTCTTC.